The text below deals with one T cell receptor (beta chain). The CDR3 runs 13 residues. With V trimmed by 6 bases and J by 7 bases, 6 bases remained unmatched. Looked up from germline, CDR1 is MNHEY and CDR2 is SVGAGI. Sequenced by immunoSEQ multiplex PCR; TCRdb stores in-frame clones only, minus some. The profile covers about 350,000 clones, with roughly 92% appearing a single time and 4.5% to 7% taken by the ten largest. The entry originates in a study of brain T cells in children with intractable seizures. Time point noted: blood from clinic visit 5 months post-surgery; TSC patient then seizure free.

The V and J genes are TRBV6-5 and TRBJ1-5, with 7 bases matching TRBD1. The receptor was isolated from a boy under three years old with tuberous sclerosis and intractable seizures. The source material was peripheral blood, sampled around 5 months after surgery. In DNA, the CDR3 is TGTGCCAGCAGCACCGGGACAGTCCAGCCCCAGCATTTT. It yields the protein CASSTGTVQPQHF.